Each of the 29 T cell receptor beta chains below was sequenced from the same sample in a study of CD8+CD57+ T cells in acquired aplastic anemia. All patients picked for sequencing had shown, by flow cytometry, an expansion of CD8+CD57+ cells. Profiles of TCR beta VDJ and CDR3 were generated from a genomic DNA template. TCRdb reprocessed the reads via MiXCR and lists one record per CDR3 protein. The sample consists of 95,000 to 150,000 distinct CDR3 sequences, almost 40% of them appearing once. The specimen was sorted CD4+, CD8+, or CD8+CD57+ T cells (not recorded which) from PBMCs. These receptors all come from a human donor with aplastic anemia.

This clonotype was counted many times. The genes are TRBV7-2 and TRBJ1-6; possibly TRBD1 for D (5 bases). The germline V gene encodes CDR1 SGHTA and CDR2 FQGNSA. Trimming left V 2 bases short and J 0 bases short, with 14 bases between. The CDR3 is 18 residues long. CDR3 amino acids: CASSLYQGFSSYNSPLHF. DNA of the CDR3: TGTGCCAGCAGCTTATACCAGGGTTTTAGCTCCTATAATTCACCCCTCCACTTT.

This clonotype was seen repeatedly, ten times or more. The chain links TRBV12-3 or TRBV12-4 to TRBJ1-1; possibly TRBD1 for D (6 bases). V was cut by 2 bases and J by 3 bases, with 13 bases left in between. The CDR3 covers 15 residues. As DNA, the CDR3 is TGTGCCAGCAGTTTACGGGGGCCTAGGGACACTGAAGCTTTCTTT. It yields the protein CASSLRGPRDTEAFF.

The CDR3 is CSVDGPTFRNGYTF. For the CDR3, the DNA is TGCAGCGTTGACGGCCCCACGTTTAGGAATGGCTACACCTTC. V gene TRBV29-1 combines with J gene TRBJ1-2; unclear D gene. CDR1 and CDR2 from the germline V gene are SQVTM and ANQGSEA. The CDR3 has 14 residues. Trimming shortened V by 3 bases and J by 6 bases, and 17 bases separated the two germline ends.

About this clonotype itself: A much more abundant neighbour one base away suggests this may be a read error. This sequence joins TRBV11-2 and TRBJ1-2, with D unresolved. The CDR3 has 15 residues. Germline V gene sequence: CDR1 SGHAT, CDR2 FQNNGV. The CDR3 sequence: CARSLGVAKNYGYTF. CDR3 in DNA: TGTGCCCGCAGCTTAGGAGTAGCCAAAAACTATGGCTACACCTTC. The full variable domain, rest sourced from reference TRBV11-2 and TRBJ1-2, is EAGVAQSPRYKIIEKRQSVAFWCNPISGHATLYWYQQILGQGPKLLIQFQNNGVVDDSQLPKDRFSAERLKGVDSTLKIQPAKLEDSAVYLCARSLGVAKNYGYTFGSGTRLTVV.

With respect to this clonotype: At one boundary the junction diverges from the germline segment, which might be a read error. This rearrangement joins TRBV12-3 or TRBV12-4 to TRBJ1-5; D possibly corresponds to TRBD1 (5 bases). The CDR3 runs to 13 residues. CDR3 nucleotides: TGTGCCAGCACAGGGCAACTCGATCAGCCCCGGCATTTT. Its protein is CASTGQLDQPRHF.

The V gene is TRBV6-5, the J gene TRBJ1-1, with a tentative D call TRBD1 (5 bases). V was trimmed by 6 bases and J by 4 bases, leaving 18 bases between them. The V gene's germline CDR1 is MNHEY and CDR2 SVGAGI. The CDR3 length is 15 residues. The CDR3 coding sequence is TGTGCCAGCAGCAGAGCCGGGACGCCGGGCACTGAAGCTTTCTTT. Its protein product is CASSRAGTPGTEAFF.

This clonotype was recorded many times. The CDR3 DNA reads TGCAGTGCTCCCCCCTCGGGGGGCGCATACAATGAGCAGTTCTTC. This encodes CSAPPSGGAYNEQFF. The V gene is TRBV20-1, the J gene TRBJ2-1; D perhaps matches TRBD2 (7 bases). Germline V gene lookup returns CDR1 DFQATT and CDR2 SNEGSKA (reference sequence). Between the trimmed V and J ends, which lost 5 bases and 4 bases, there was a span of 18 bases. The CDR3 extends over 15 amino acids.

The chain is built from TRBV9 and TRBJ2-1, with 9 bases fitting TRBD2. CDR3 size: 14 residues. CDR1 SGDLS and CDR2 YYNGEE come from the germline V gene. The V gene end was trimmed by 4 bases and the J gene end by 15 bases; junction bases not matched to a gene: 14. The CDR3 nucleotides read TGTGCCAGCAGCTCCCCCGCCTGGGGGACTAGCCTGTTCTTC. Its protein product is CASSSPAWGTSLFF.

Here the CDR3 reads CAFQGVSGTEAFF. As DNA, the CDR3 is TGTGCCTTCCAGGGGGTGAGTGGTACTGAAGCTTTCTTT. The gene calls are TRBV30 and TRBJ1-1; 7 bases match TRBD1. The germline CDR1 and CDR2 sequences are GTSNPN and SVGIG (reference sequence). This CDR3 is 13 amino acids long. Losses at the gene ends were 7 bases for V and 5 bases for J; bases not matched to a gene: 10.

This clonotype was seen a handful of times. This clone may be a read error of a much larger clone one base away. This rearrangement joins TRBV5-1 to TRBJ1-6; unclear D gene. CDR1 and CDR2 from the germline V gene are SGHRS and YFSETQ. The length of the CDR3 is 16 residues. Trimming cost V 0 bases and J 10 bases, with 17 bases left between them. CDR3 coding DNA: TGCGCCAGCAGCTTGGACGCCTGGGGTAGAGGGTCACCCCTCCACTTT. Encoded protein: CASSLDAWGRGSPLHF.

The CDR3 spells CASSRRQADTQYF. CDR3 nucleotides: TGTGCCAGCTCACGAAGACAGGCCGATACGCAGTATTTT. The chain recombines TRBV18 with TRBJ2-3; maybe TRBD1 (6 bases). The CDR3 sequence is 13 residues long. V lost 4 bases to trimming and J lost 6 bases, with 11 bases between them. Germline V lookup: CDR1 KGHSH, CDR2 LQKENI.

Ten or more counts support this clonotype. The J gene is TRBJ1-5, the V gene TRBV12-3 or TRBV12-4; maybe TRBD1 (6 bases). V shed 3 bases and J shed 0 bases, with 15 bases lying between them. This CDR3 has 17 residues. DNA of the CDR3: TGTGCCAGCAGTTTGTGGGGGCGGGGGGGTAGCAATCAGCCCCAGCATTTT. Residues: CASSLWGRGGSNQPQHF.

CDR3 sequence: CASSGTDSTDTQYF. Written as DNA, the CDR3 is TGTGCCAGCAGCGGGACAGACAGCACAGATACGCAGTATTTT. V is TRBV3-1 and J is TRBJ2-3; 7 bases line up with TRBD1. V was clipped by 5 bases and J by 0 bases; unmatched bases: 2. Per the germline V gene, CDR1 is LGHDT and CDR2 is YNNKEL (reference sequence). CDR3 length equals 14 residues.

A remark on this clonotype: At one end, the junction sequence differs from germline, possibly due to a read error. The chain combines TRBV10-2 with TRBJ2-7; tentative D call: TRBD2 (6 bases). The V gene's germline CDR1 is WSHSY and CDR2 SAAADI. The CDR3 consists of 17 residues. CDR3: CASSVNSPGLIAYEQYF. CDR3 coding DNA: TGTGCCAGCAGCGTCAACAGTCCGGGACTTATCGCCTACGAGCAGTACTTC.

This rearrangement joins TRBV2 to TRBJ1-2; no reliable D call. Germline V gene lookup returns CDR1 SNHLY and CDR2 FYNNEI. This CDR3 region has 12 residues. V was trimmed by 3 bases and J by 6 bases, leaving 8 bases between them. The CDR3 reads CASSDIWDGYTF. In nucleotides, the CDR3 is TGTGCCAGCAGTGATATCTGGGATGGCTACACCTTC.

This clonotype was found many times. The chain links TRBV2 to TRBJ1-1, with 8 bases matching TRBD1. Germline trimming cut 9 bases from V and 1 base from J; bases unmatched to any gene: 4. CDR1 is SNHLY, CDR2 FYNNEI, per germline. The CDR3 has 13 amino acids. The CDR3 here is CASSGGPNTEAFF. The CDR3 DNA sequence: TGTGCCAGTTCAGGGGGCCCGAACACTGAAGCTTTCTTT.

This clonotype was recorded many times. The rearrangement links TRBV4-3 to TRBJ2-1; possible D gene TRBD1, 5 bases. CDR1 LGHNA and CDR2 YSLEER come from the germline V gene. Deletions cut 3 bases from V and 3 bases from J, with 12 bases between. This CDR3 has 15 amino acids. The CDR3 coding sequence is TGCGCCAGCAGCCACCCAGGGCTAAACTACAATGAGCAGTTCTTC. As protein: CASSHPGLNYNEQFF.

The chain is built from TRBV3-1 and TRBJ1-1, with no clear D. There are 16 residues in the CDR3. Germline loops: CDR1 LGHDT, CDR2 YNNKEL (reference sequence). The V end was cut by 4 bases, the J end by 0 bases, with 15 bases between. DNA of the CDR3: TGTGCCAGCAGCCTTGGACTCGGAGTTTTGAACACTGAAGCTTTCTTT. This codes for CASSLGLGVLNTEAFF.

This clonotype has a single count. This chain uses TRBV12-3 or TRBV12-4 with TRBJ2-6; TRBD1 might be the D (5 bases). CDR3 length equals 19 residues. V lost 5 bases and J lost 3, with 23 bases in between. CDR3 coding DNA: TGTGCCAGCAGTCCAAAGGGTGGGCAGGGTGGCGTTGGGGCCAACGTCCTGACTTTC. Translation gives CASSPKGGQGGVGANVLTF.

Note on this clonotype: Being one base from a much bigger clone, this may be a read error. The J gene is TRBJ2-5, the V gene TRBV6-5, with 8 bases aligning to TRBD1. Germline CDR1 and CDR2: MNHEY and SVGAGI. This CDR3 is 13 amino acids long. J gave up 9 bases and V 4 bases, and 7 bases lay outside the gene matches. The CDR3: CASSWDRLEAQYF. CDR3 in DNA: TGTGCCAGCAGTTGGGACAGGTTGGAGGCCCAGTACTTC.

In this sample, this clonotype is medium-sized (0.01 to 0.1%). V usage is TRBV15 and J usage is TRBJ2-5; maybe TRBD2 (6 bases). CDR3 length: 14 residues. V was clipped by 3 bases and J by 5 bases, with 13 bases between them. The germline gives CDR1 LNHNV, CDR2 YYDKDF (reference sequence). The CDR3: CATSRGGVGETQYF. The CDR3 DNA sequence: TGTGCCACCAGCAGGGGAGGAGTTGGGGAGACCCAGTACTTC.

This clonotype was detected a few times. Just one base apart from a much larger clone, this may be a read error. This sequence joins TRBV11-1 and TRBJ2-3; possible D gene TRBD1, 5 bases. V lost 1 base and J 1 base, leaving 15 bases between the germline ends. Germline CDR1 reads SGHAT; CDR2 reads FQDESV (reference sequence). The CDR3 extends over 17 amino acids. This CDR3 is CASSLGGTTTRTDTQYF. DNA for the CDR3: TGTGCCAGCAGCTTAGGGGGCACAACCACTCGCACAGATACGCAGTATTTT. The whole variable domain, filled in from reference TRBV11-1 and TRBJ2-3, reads EAEVAQSPRYKITEKSQAVAFWCDPISGHATLYWYRQILGQGPELLVQFQDESVVDDSQLPKDRFSAERLKGVDSTLKIQPAELGDSAMYLCASSLGGTTTRTDTQYFGPGTRLTVL.

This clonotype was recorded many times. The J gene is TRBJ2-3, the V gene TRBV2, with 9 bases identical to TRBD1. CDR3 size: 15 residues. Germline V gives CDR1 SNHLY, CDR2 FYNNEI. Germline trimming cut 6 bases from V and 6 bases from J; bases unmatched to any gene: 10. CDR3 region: CASRPGQGLRDTQYF. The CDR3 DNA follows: TGTGCCAGCAGGCCGGGACAGGGTCTACGGGATACGCAGTATTTT.

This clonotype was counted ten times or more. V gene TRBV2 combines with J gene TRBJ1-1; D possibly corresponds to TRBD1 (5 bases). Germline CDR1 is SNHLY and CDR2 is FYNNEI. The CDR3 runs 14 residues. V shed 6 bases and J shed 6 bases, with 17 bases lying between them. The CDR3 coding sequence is TGTGCCAGCAGCTGGGGGAGCGCCAGACCTGAAGCTTTCTTT. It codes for CASSWGSARPEAFF.

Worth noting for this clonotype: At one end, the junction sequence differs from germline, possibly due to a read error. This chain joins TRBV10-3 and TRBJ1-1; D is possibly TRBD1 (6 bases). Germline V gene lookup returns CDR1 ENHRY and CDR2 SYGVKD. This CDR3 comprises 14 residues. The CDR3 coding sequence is TGTGCCATCAGTGAGTCACAGGGAGACGCTGAAGCCTTCTTT. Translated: CAISESQGDAEAFF.

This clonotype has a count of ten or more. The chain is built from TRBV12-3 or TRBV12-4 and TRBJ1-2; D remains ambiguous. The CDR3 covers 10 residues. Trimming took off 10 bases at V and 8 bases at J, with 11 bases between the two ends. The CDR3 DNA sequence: TGTGCCATCATGGACCGCGGCTACACCTTC. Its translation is CAIMDRGYTF.

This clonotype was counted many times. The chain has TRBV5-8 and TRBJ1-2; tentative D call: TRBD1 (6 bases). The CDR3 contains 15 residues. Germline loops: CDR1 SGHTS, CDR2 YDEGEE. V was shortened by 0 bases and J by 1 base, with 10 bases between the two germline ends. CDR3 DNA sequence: TGTGCCAGCAGCTTGGCCATACAGGGTAACTATGGCTACACCTTC. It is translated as CASSLAIQGNYGYTF. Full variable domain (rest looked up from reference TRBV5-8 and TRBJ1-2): EAGVTQSPTHLIKTRGQQATLRCSPISGHTSVYWYQQALGLGLQFLLWYDEGEERNRGNFPPRFSGRQFPNYSSELNVNALELEDSALYLCASSLAIQGNYGYTFGSGTRLTVV.

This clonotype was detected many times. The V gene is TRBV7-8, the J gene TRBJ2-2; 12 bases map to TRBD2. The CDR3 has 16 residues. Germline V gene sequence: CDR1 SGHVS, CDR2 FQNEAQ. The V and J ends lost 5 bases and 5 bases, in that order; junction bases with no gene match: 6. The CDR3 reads CASSLGTSGSTGELFF. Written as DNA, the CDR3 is TGTGCCAGCAGCCTTGGGACTAGCGGGTCTACCGGGGAGCTGTTTTTT.

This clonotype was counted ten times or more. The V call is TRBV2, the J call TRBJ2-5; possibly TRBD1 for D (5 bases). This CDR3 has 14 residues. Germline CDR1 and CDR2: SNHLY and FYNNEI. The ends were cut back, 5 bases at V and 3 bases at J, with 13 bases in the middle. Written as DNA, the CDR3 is TGTGCCAGCAGTTTCCGACAGCCAAAAGAGACCCAGTACTTC. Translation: CASSFRQPKETQYF.